This T cell receptor beta chain is from a study of monozygotic twins with inflammatory bowel disease. UMIs bearing a 6-nucleotide sample barcode were added through template switching. After re-calling the 5' RACE reads, TCRdb lists one entry per CDR3 protein, DNA absent. The repertoire table contains about 440,000 distinct CDR3 sequences. The CDR3 is 13 residues long. Germline assignment: CDR1 LGHNT and CDR2 FRNRAP. Of note for this clonotype: The target antigen is unknown.

The study's findings and limits: Compared with healthy twins, IBD patients shared fewer clonotypes with others, especially with disease activity. Among T cells, the various subtypes were not distinguishable.

Researchers collected approximately 2.5 ml of blood per donor. This TCR was recovered from a human donor with ulcerative colitis or Crohn's disease, or a healthy co-twin of an affected twin (not recorded which). The sequenced sample was blood. The chain uses TRBV12-5 and TRBJ2-1; the D gene TCRdb calls, TRBD1, cannot be checked with no DNA. The CDR3 sequence is CASGLRGTSEQFF.